This T cell receptor beta chain came from a study of blood T cell repertoires in COVID-19. Per the germline V gene, CDR1 is MDHEN and CDR2 is SYDVKM. The ends were cut back, 4 bases at V and 4 bases at J, with 7 bases in the middle. The CDR3 is 12 residues long. Enrolled during active infection, Seattle patients were then followed longitudinally. TCRdb's copy holds only in-frame clones and misses some; the assay was immunoSEQ multiplex PCR. The sample lists approximately 110,000 clones; 85% to 90% were seen once. The sequence was collected from a woman of 80 years or more with COVID-19, enrolled during active disease. This chain uses TRBV28 with TRBJ2-5; no definite D call. Sequenced sample: peripheral blood. CDR3 amino acids: CASSSVRETQYF. CDR3 DNA sequence: TGTGCCAGCAGTTCGGTCCGAGAGACCCAGTACTTC.